This T cell receptor (beta chain) was identified in a study of regulatory T cells in long-lasting Graves disease. Study-wide background: Persistent cases took antithyroid drugs over 5 years and stayed TSH receptor antibody positive.

This clonotype occurred many times. Time point specified: persistent/refractory GD, antithyroid drugs over 5 years with positive TRAb. From PBMCs, RNA was extracted and then used to make the TCR library. Guidelines of the American Thyroid Association were used to diagnose Graves' disease. The patient group derived from an endocrinology department in Xi'an, China. Through Arm-PCR of CDR3 regions and iRepertoire HTBI primers, TCR beta libraries were built. TCRdb reanalysed the multiplex PCR reads using MiXCR and keeps one entry per CDR3 protein. The sample records about 660,000 distinct CDR3 sequences, about 30% being singletons. V lost 5 bases and J lost 4, with 8 bases in between. The germline CDR1 and CDR2 sequences are SQVTM and ANQGSEA. The CDR3 spans 11 residues.

This receptor was obtained from a female donor with Graves disease. Sequenced material: peripheral blood mononuclear cells (PBMCs), taken when the disease was refractory, from a patient treated with antithyroid drugs. The chain carries TRBV29-1 and TRBJ1-1; D is ambiguous. DNA for the CDR3: TGCAGCGTTACAGAGTTCACTGAAGCTTTCTTT. Translation: CSVTEFTEAFF.